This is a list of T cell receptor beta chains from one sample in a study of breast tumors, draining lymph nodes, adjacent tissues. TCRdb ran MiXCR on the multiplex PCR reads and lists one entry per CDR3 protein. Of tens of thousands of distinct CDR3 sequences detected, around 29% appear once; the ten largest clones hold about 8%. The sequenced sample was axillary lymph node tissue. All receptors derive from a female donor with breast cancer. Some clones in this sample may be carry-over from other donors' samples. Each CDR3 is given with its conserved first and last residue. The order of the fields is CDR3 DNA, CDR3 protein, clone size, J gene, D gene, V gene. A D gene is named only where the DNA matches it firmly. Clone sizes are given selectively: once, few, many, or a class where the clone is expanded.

CDR3 DNA: TGTGCCTGGAGTTTAAGGACAGGACTTTACAATGAGCAGTTCTTC
CDR3 protein: CAWSLRTGLYNEQFF
clone size: many
J gene: TRBJ2-1
D gene: TRBD1
V gene: TRBV30

CDR3 DNA: TGTGCCAGTACGACAGGGGGCGCGAATCAGCCCCAGCATTTT
CDR3 protein: CASTTGGANQPQHF
clone size: -
J gene: TRBJ1-5
D gene: TRBD1
V gene: TRBV19

CDR3 DNA: TGTAGTGCTAGAGATCAAAACAGGGGGTCAGGGGAGACCCAGTGCTTC
CDR3 protein: CSARDQNRGSGETQCF
clone size: once
J gene: TRBJ2-5
D gene: TRBD1
V gene: TRBV20-1

CDR3 DNA: TGCAGTGTCCCTTTTAGAGTGGCTATATTCTTATGTGCTAACTATGGCTACACCTTC
CDR3 protein: CSVPFRVAIFLCANYGYTF
clone size: -
J gene: TRBJ1-2
D gene: -
V gene: TRBV20-1

CDR3 DNA: TGTGCCAGCAGCCCCGAAGCAGTTAACTATGGCTACACCTTC
CDR3 protein: CASSPEAVNYGYTF
clone size: many
J gene: TRBJ1-2
D gene: -
V gene: TRBV7-9

CDR3 DNA: TGTACCAGCAGCGCCCCCGGGGCAGGTAACAGCAATGAGCAGTTCTTC
CDR3 protein: CTSSAPGAGNSNEQFF
clone size: -
J gene: TRBJ2-1
D gene: -
V gene: TRBV9

CDR3 DNA: TGTGCCAGTACTCCTTCAGCCGGGACAGGGGCTTACGAGCAGTACTTC
CDR3 protein: CASTPSAGTGAYEQYF
clone size: many
J gene: TRBJ2-7
D gene: TRBD1
V gene: TRBV19

CDR3 DNA: TGTGCCATCAGTAATAGCGGGGTCGACACAGATACGCAGTATTTT
CDR3 protein: CAISNSGVDTDTQYF
clone size: many
J gene: TRBJ2-3
D gene: TRBD2
V gene: TRBV10-3

CDR3 DNA: TGCAGCGTTGAGGACAGGGGCGACGGGAATGAGCAGTTCTTC
CDR3 protein: CSVEDRGDGNEQFF
clone size: many
J gene: TRBJ2-1
D gene: TRBD1
V gene: TRBV29-1

CDR3 DNA: TGCAGTGCTAGACGCGCGGGATCCGGGGAGCTGTTTTTT
CDR3 protein: CSARRAGSGELFF
clone size: many
J gene: TRBJ2-2
D gene: -
V gene: TRBV20-1

CDR3 DNA: TGCGCCAGCAGCTTGAATATTGATGAAAAACTGTTTTTT
CDR3 protein: CASSLNIDEKLFF
clone size: many
J gene: TRBJ1-4
D gene: -
V gene: TRBV5-1

CDR3 DNA: TGTGCCACCAGCAGACAGACTAGCGGGAGCACCGGGGAGCTGTTTTTT
CDR3 protein: CATSRQTSGSTGELFF
clone size: -
J gene: TRBJ2-2
D gene: TRBD2
V gene: TRBV15

CDR3 DNA: TGTGCCAGTAACCGGGTGTGGGAGCCCCAGCATTTT
CDR3 protein: CASNRVWEPQHF
clone size: many
J gene: TRBJ1-5
D gene: -
V gene: TRBV19

CDR3 DNA: TGTGCCAGCAGCGTAACCGGGACAGGGTTAGGGTCACCCCTCCACTTT
CDR3 protein: CASSVTGTGLGSPLHF
clone size: -
J gene: TRBJ1-6
D gene: TRBD1
V gene: TRBV9